The TCR beta chain described here comes from a study of blood T cell repertoires in COVID-19. Recruitment covered roughly 24 US areas and drew participants whose ages spanned 18 to 89 years. Produced via immunoSEQ multiplex PCR; TCRdb's table is partial and in-frame only. The profile shows about 150,000 clones, 70% to 90% of them singletons. V was pared by 4 bases and J by 7 bases, with 15 bases of the junction left unmatched. Germline V CDR1 and CDR2: SGHDT, YYEEEE. The CDR3 is 16 amino acids. The TCR sequence derives from a woman between 40 and 55 years old who had recovered from COVID-19. The sequencing sample was made of PBMCs or T cells enriched from blood (not recorded which). The chain employs TRBV5-6 and TRBJ1-2, with 8 bases identical to TRBD1. The CDR3 coding sequence is TGTGCCAGCAGCACGCGGACAGGGTTCTCGTCCGTTGGCTACACCTTC. Amino acid sequence: CASSTRTGFSSVGYTF. The entire variable domain, with the rest obtained from reference TRBV5-6 and TRBJ1-2, is as follows: DAGVTQSPTHLIKTRGQQVTLRCSPKSGHDTVSWYQQALGQGPQFIFQYYEEEERQRGNFPDRFSGHQFPNYSSELNVNALLLGDSALYLCASSTRTGFSSVGYTFGSGTRLTVV.